The T cell receptor (beta chain) under discussion was sequenced for a study of blood T cell repertoires in COVID-19. Across the whole study: Sites across the United States, Italy and Spain contributed samples from acute and convalescent COVID-19. The analysed material was cDNA or gDNA that came from T cells, B-cell-depleted T cells, or PBMCs.

In the authors' methods: Reference gene primer amplification gave estimated nucleated cell counts. This table comes from immunoSEQ multiplex PCR, and its TCRdb copy is limited to in-frame clones, with some not included. V and J calls and clone size come straight from that table; D and trimming were deduced from the DNA. This sample yields fewer than 200,000 clones, of which around four fifths are seen a single time; around 2.7% belongs to the top ten. This clone was seen at least ten times. The V gene end was trimmed by 5 bases and the J gene end by 4 bases; junction bases not matched to a gene: 11. CDR1 is SSHAT and CDR2 is FNYEAQ in the germline V gene (reference sequence). The CDR3 extends over 16 amino acids.

V and J are TRBV7-7 and TRBJ2-3, with 8 bases aligning to TRBD2. This TCR was sampled from a man between 65 and 85 years old with acute or convalescent COVID-19. Sequenced material: peripheral blood. The CDR3 DNA is TGTGCCAGCAGCCGCATCCAAAGCGGGGGCCCAGATACGCAGTATTTT. Amino acid sequence: CASSRIQSGGPDTQYF.